The next 21 T cell receptor beta chains were all read from a single sample in a study of CD8 T cells in ankylosing spondylitis. TCRdb re-called the 5' RACE reads with MiXCR, one entry per CDR3 protein. The sample carries 100,000 to 150,000 distinct CDR3 sequences, roughly 9% recorded once. The specimen was blood, either unsorted or a sorted T cell fraction (not recorded which). These receptors originate from a male donor with ankylosing spondylitis or in good health (not recorded which).

Ten or more counts support this clonotype. This chain uses TRBV20-1 with TRBJ2-1; 11 nucleotides agree with TRBD2. CDR1 is DFQATT and CDR2 is SNEGSKA in the germline V gene (reference sequence). Losses at the gene ends were 1 base for V and 8 bases for J; bases not matched to a gene: 7. The CDR3 contains 15 residues. The CDR3 bases are TGCAGTGCTAGAGTGGGTAGCGGGAGGGCCGATGAGCAGTTCTTC. Its translation: CSARVGSGRADEQFF.

In this sample, this clonotype turned up many times. V usage is TRBV20-1 and J usage is TRBJ2-1; 10 nucleotides match TRBD1. After removal of 5 bases from V and 3 bases from J, the junction contained 16 bases not matched to a gene. Germline CDR1 DFQATT, CDR2 SNEGSKA (reference sequence). The length of the CDR3 is 18 residues. Written as DNA, the CDR3 is TGCAGTGCTGTCCAGCTTGCCCCGACAGGGGGCAACTACAATGAGCAGTTCTTC. It codes for CSAVQLAPTGGNYNEQFF.

This clonotype was observed a handful of times. The chain couples TRBV20-1 to TRBJ2-7, with D possibly being TRBD2 (5 bases). Germline-derived CDR1 and CDR2 are DFQATT and SNEGSKA (reference sequence). This CDR3 comprises 14 residues. V was clipped by 1 base and J by 1 base, with 11 bases between them. For the CDR3, the DNA is TGCAGTGCTAGAGTATTAGAGGGTTCCTACGAGCAGTACTTC. Its protein is CSARVLEGSYEQYF.

This clonotype was counted between two and nine times. The V gene is TRBV20-1, the J gene TRBJ2-5, with D unresolved. From germline, CDR1 is DFQATT and CDR2 SNEGSKA (reference sequence). The ends were cut back, 3 bases at V and 5 bases at J, with 7 bases in the middle. This CDR3 comprises 11 residues. The CDR3 sequence is CSARPSETQYF. The CDR3 DNA is TGCAGTGCTAGGCCCAGCGAGACCCAGTACTTC.

At least ten counts were recorded for this clonotype. Here the CDR3 reads CASSQGLAGGVNTGELFF. As DNA, the CDR3 is TGTGCCAGCAGCCAAGGACTAGCGGGAGGGGTGAACACCGGGGAGCTGTTTTTT. The chain couples TRBV7-3 to TRBJ2-2; 15 nucleotides align to TRBD2. CDR3 length: 18 residues. J gave up 1 base and V 5 bases, and 5 bases lay outside the gene matches. Looked up from germline, CDR1 is SGHTA and CDR2 is FQGTGA.

This clonotype has ten or more counts. The CDR3 DNA is TGTGCCAGCAGCGACCGACAGAACAATGAGCAGTTCTTC. It is translated as CASSDRQNNEQFF. The rearrangement links TRBV7-9 to TRBJ2-1; D perhaps matches TRBD1 (5 bases). Trimming took off 5 bases at V and 5 bases at J, with 10 bases between the two ends. The CDR3 totals 13 residues. Germline assignment: CDR1 SEHNR and CDR2 FQNEAQ (reference sequence). The variable domain in full, completed from reference TRBV7-9 and TRBJ2-1, reads DTGVSQNPRHKITKRGQNVTFRCDPISEHNRLYWYRQTLGQGPEFLTYFQNEAQLEKSRLLSDRFSAERPKGSFSTLEIQRTEQGDSAMYLCASSDRQNNEQFFGPGTRLTVL.

This clonotype occurred a few times. This sequence joins TRBV7-2 and TRBJ2-5; either TRBD1 or TRBD2 may fit D (6 bases each). Trimming took off 2 bases at V and 9 bases at J, with 16 bases between the two ends. Per the germline V gene, CDR1 is SGHTA and CDR2 is FQGNSA. The CDR3 consists of 14 residues. For the CDR3, the DNA is TGTGCCAGCAGCTTAAGCAGGGGCAGGGAGGCCCAGTACTTC. Translating it yields CASSLSRGREAQYF.

This clonotype was counted between two and nine times. The rearrangement uses TRBV19 and TRBJ2-7; 12 bases align to TRBD1. Looked up from germline, CDR1 is LNHDA and CDR2 is SQIVND (reference sequence). The CDR3 spans 16 residues. V dropped 2 bases and J dropped 6; count of bases not matched to a gene: 8. CDR3 sequence (DNA): TGTGCCAGTAGTATAAAAGGGACAGGGGGCGCGTTCGAGCAGTACTTC. Protein sequence: CASSIKGTGGAFEQYF.

This chain uses TRBV7-9 with TRBJ2-7; tentatively, D is TRBD1 (5 bases). CDR3 size: 15 residues. Germline V lookup: CDR1 SEHNR, CDR2 FQNEAQ (reference sequence). V shed 3 bases and J shed 0 bases, with 12 bases lying between them. Written as DNA, the CDR3 is TGTGCCAGCAGCTTTCTCAGGGTGAGCTCCTACGAGCAGTACTTC. Protein sequence: CASSFLRVSSYEQYF.

This clonotype was recorded many times. The CDR3 protein is CASSRRDWDEKLFF. The CDR3 bases are TGTGCCAGCAGTCGCCGGGACTGGGATGAAAAACTGTTTTTT. V usage is TRBV2 and J usage is TRBJ1-4; D might be TRBD1 (5 bases). The CDR3 totals 14 residues. Trimming took off 5 bases at V and 6 bases at J, with 13 bases between the two ends. CDR1 and CDR2 (germline): SNHLY, FYNNEI.

At least ten counts were recorded for this clonotype. The V call is TRBV29-1, the J call TRBJ2-7, with D perhaps matching TRBD1 (6 bases). Deletions cut 0 bases from V and 6 bases from J, with 12 bases between. Germline loops: CDR1 SQVTM, CDR2 ANQGSEA. The CDR3 has 13 amino acids. The CDR3 loop is CSVEEPRGSEQYF. The CDR3 nucleotides are TGCAGCGTTGAAGAGCCCAGGGGCTCCGAGCAGTACTTC.

The table lists this clonotype with many counts. V and J are TRBV7-8 and TRBJ1-5; a weak D match, TRBD1 (5 bases). The germline V and J ends were trimmed by 5 bases and 1 base, with 15 bases remaining between them. The CDR3 consists of 16 residues. The germline V gene has CDR1 SGHVS and CDR2 FQNEAQ. The CDR3, as DNA: TGTGCCAGCAGCCCCGGGACCTTGGGGAGCAATCAGCCCCAGCATTTT. Its protein is CASSPGTLGSNQPQHF.

V gene TRBV29-1 combines with J gene TRBJ2-7; tentative D call: TRBD1 (5 bases). The germline V gene has CDR1 SQVTM and CDR2 ANQGSEA. Trimming took off 4 bases at V and 4 bases at J, with 14 bases between the two ends. The CDR3 is made up of 13 amino acids. The DNA of the CDR3 is TGCAGCGTTGTCTCCAGGGTGGAGTACGAGCAGTACTTC. Protein: CSVVSRVEYEQYF.

Remarks on this clonotype: Possible read error: a much larger clone is one base away. The rearrangement links TRBV7-3 to TRBJ2-1; D tentatively reads TRBD1 or TRBD2 (6 bases each). The CDR3 has 13 residues. The V gene lost 5 bases and the J gene lost 10 bases, with 15 bases spanning the gap. From germline, CDR1 is SGHTA and CDR2 FQGTGA. The CDR3 DNA sequence: TGTGCCAGCAGCAACACTAGGGGGGAGGAGCAGTTCTTC. This codes for CASSNTRGEEQFF.

This clonotype was seen ten or more times. The chain carries TRBV21-1 and TRBJ2-5; the table's TRBD2 call for D was not verified on the DNA. TRBV21-1 is annotated as a pseudogene. This CDR3 has 15 residues. The chain's CDR3 is CASSKETSGRETQYF. CDR3 sequence (DNA): TGTGCCAGCAGCAAAGAAACTAGCGGAAGAGAGACCCAGTACTTC.

The table lists this clonotype with many counts. The rearrangement joins TRBV18 to TRBJ2-5; D not resolved. Trimming took 4 bases from V and 3 from J, leaving 6 bases between them. The CDR3 loop spans 12 amino acids. Germline V gene data show CDR1 as KGHSH and CDR2 as LQKENI. As DNA, the CDR3 is TGTGCCAGCTCACAGAAGAAAGAGACCCAGTACTTC. Residues: CASSQKKETQYF.

This clonotype was seen a handful of times. The chain couples TRBV5-5 to TRBJ2-1; the match to TRBD1 covers 7 bases. This CDR3 has 17 amino acids. Germline values: CDR1 SGHKS, CDR2 YYEKEE (reference sequence). The junction had 11 bases not matched to a gene; V was cut back by 1 base and J by 4 bases. CDR3 region: CASSLNPTGIQYNEQFF. The CDR3 region has the DNA TGTGCCAGCAGCTTGAACCCGACAGGGATCCAGTACAATGAGCAGTTCTTC.

Many counts were recorded for this clonotype. The rearrangement uses TRBV4-2 and TRBJ2-1, with 9 nucleotides matching TRBD2. Germline-derived CDR1 and CDR2 are LGHNA and YNFKEQ. With V trimmed by 1 base and J by 8 bases, 9 bases remained unmatched. There are 16 residues in the CDR3. In nucleotides, the CDR3 is TGTGCCAGCAGCCAAGGGGCTAGCGGGGTCATTGATGAGCAGTTCTTC. The encoded protein is CASSQGASGVIDEQFF.

The V and J genes are TRBV7-9 and TRBJ2-5; D is unresolved. Germline V lookup: CDR1 SEHNR, CDR2 FQNEAQ (reference sequence). The CDR3 spans 16 residues. The ends were cut back, 6 bases at V and 2 bases at J, with 19 bases in the middle. The CDR3 DNA reads as TGTGCCAGCAGTCCTCCTAGTAACCTGATTCAAGAGACCCAGTACTTC. Its protein product is CASSPPSNLIQETQYF.

This clonotype appeared many times. The genes are TRBV7-3 and TRBJ2-2; D unresolved. V was trimmed by 5 bases and J by 7 bases, leaving 11 bases between them. The CDR3 totals 13 residues. CDR1 SGHTA and CDR2 FQGTGA come from the germline V gene. CDR3 nucleotide sequence: TGTGCCAGCAGCCCCCGGGTAGTCGGGGAGCTGTTTTTT. Translation: CASSPRVVGELFF. Drawing the rest from reference TRBV7-3 and TRBJ2-2, the complete variable domain is GAGVSQTPSNKVTEKGKYVELRCDPISGHTALYWYRQSLGQGPEFLIYFQGTGAADDSGLPNDRFFAVRPEGSVSTLKIQRTERGDSAVYLCASSPRVVGELFFGEGSRLTVL.

This clonotype was seen repeatedly, ten times or more. The chain links TRBV3-1 to TRBJ2-1, with D perhaps matching TRBD2 (5 bases). Germline CDR1 reads LGHDT; CDR2 reads YNNKEL (reference sequence). CDR3 length: 14 residues. Trimming shortened V by 5 bases and J by 1 base, and 9 bases separated the two germline ends. CDR3 residues: CASSGRGSYNEQFF. CDR3 sequence (DNA): TGTGCCAGCAGCGGGAGAGGGTCCTACAATGAGCAGTTCTTC.